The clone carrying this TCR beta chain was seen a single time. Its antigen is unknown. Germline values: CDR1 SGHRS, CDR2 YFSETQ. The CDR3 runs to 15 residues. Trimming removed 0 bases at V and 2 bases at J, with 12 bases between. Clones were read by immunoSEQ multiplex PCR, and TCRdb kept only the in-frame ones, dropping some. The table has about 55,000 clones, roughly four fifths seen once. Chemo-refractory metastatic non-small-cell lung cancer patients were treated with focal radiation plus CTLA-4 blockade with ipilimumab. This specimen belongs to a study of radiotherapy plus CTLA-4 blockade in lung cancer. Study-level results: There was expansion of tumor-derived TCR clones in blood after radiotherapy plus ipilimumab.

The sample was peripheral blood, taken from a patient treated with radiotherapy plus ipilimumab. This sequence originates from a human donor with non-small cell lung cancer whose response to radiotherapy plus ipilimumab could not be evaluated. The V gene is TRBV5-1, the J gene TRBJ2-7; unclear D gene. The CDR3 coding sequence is TGCGCCAGCAGCTTGGGGGTCGGAGCGACCTACGAGCAGTACTTC. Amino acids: CASSLGVGATYEQYF.